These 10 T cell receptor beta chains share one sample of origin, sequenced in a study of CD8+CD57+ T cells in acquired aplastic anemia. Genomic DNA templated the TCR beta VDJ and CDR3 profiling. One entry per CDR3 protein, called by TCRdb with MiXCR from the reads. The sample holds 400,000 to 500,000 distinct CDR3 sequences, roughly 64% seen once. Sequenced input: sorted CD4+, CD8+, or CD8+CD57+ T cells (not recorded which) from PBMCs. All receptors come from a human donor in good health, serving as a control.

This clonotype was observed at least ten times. CDR3 protein: CASSEGSQGIPYNEQFF. The CDR3 nucleotides read TGTGCCAGCAGCGAAGGTTCACAGGGAATCCCCTACAATGAGCAGTTCTTC. The rearrangement joins TRBV9 to TRBJ2-1, with D maybe TRBD1 (6 bases). V gave up 3 bases and J gave up 2 bases, with 18 bases separating them. The CDR3 spans 17 residues. Per germline, CDR1 SGDLS and CDR2 YYNGEE.

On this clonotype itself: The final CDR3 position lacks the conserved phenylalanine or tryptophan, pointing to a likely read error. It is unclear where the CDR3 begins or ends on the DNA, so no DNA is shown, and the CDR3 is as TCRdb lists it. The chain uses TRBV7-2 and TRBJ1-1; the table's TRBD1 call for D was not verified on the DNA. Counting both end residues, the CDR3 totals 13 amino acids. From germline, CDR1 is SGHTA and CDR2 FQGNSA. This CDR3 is CASSPGQNNSPLH.

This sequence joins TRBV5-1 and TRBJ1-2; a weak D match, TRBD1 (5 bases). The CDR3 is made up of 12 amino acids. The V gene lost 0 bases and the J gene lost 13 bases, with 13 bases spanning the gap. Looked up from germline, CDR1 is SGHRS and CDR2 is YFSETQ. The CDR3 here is CASSLEPSGGTF. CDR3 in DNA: TGCGCCAGCAGCTTGGAACCGAGCGGGGGCACCTTC.

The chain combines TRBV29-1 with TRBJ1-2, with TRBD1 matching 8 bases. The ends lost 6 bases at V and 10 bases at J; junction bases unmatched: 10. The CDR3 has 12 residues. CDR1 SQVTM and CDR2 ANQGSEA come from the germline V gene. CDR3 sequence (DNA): TGCAGCGTCCCAGGGGGCGAAGGTTTCTACACCTTC. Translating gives CSVPGGEGFYTF.

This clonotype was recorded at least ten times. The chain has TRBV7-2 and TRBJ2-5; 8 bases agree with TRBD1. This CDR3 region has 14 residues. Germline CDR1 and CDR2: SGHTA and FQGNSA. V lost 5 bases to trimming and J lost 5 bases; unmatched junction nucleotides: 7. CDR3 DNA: TGTGCCAGCAGCGCCCGGACAGGGTTGGAGACCCAGTACTTC. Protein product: CASSARTGLETQYF. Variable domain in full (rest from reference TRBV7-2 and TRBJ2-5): GAGVSQSPSNKVTEKGKDVELRCDPISGHTALYWYRQSLGQGLEFLIYFQGNSAPDKSGLPSDRFSAERTGGSVSTLTIQRTQQEDSAVYLCASSARTGLETQYFGPGTRLLVL.

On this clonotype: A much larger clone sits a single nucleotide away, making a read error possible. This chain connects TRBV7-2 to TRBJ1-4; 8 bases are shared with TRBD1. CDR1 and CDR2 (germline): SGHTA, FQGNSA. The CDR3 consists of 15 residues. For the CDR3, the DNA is TGTGCCAGCAGTTCTAGGACAGGGTTGAATGAAAAACTGTCTTTT. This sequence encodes CASSSRTGLNEKLSF.

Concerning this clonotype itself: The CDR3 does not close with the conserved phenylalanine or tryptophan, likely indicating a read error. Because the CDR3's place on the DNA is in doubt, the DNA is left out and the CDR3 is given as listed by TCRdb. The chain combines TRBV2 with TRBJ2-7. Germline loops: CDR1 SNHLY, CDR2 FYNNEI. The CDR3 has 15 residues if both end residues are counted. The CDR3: CASSEGEYDGYTFGS.

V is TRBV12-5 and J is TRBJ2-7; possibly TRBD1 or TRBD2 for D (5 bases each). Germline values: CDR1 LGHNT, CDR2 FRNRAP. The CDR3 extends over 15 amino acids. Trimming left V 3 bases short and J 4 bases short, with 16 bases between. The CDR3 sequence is CASGLAQSGGYEQYF. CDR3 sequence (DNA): TGTGCTAGTGGTTTAGCGCAGTCTGGGGGTTACGAGCAGTACTTC.

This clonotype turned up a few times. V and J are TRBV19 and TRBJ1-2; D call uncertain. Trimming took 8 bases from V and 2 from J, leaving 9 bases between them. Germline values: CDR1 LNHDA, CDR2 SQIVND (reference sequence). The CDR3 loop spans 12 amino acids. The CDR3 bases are TGTGCCAGTTGGCGAGGGAACTATGGCTACACCTTC. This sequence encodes CASWRGNYGYTF.

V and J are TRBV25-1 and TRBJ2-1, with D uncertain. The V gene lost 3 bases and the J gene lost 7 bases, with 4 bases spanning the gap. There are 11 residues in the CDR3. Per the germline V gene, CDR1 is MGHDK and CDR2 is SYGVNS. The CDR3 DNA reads TGTGCCAGCAGTGAGTGGAATGAGCAGTTCTTC. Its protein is CASSEWNEQFF.